This T cell receptor (beta chain) originates from a study of T cells in Graves' hyperthyroidism and ophthalmopathy. This clonotype was counted at least ten times. The CDR3 covers 14 residues. V lost 6 bases and J lost 1; bases outside the gene matches: 5. Germline V CDR1 and CDR2: SNHLY, FYNNEI. Exclusion followed for patients with uncontrolled infection, other autoimmune disease, pregnancy or lactation. TCR beta CDR3 regions were amplified from RNA. In the first-round RT-PCR of the TCR CDR3, the HTBI primer set was used. MiXCR was run by TCRdb on the multiplex PCR reads, yielding one entry per CDR3 protein. Of some 250,000 distinct CDR3 sequences in the sample, around 15% were seen once.

The origin of this receptor is a woman aged 45-59 years with Graves' hyperthyroidism that later progressed to Graves' ophthalmopathy. Sequencing was done on a sample of blood. This chain joins TRBV2 and TRBJ2-7; TRBD1 agrees at 8 bases. CDR3 bases: TGTGCCAGCAGGGCCGGGACAGGATCCTACGAGCAGTACTTC. Encoded protein: CASRAGTGSYEQYF.